The next 20 T cell receptor beta chains were all read from a single sample in a study of tumor and adjacent non-tumor tissue in lung cancer. A modified ARM-PCR protocol with three rounds of nested PCR amplified TCRbeta. TCRdb fed the multiplex PCR reads into MiXCR, producing one record per CDR3 protein. The top ten hold roughly 20% of the sample, which has approximately 120,000 distinct CDR3 sequences, about 65% seen once. RNA was extracted from bulk tissue without any cell sorting. Distant lung tissue was collected more than 3 cm away from the tumor edge. The sample consisted of distant non-tumor lung tissue. The receptors were sampled from a man aged 55 to 70 with non-small cell lung cancer.

Regarding this clonotype: The junction shows a germline mismatch at one end, possibly a read error. The gene calls are TRBV11-3 and TRBJ2-3; a weak D match, TRBD2 (5 bases). Germline CDR1 and CDR2: SGHNT and YENEEA. This CDR3 has 14 amino acids. The CDR3 nucleotides are TGTGCCAGCGGCTTAGTCGACTACACAGATACGCGGTATTTT. It encodes CASGLVDYTDTRYF.

This clonotype was counted only a few times. The chain carries TRBV30 and TRBJ2-7; TRBD1 is a possible D gene (6 bases). With 0 bases removed from V and 2 bases from J, the gap between germline ends came to 11 bases. CDR1 GTSNPN and CDR2 SVGIG come from the germline V gene (reference sequence). The CDR3 is 14 residues long. The CDR3 nucleotides read TGTGCCTGGAGTGTACTTCAGGGGCCCTACGAGCAGTACTTC. Its protein product is CAWSVLQGPYEQYF.

A remark on this clonotype: The junction shows a germline mismatch at one end, possibly a read error. The chain uses TRBV5-1 and TRBJ1-1, with D uncertain. The CDR3 is 15 residues long. Germline CDR1 reads SGHRS; CDR2 reads YFSETQ. DNA of the CDR3: TGCGCCAGCAGCTCCCGACTGGGCGAGAACACTGAAGCTATCTTT. It yields the protein CASSSRLGENTEAIF.

This clonotype has just one count. The genes are TRBV6-2 or TRBV6-3 and TRBJ2-7; D unresolved. Germline V gene lookup returns CDR1 MNHEY and CDR2 SVGEGT. The V and J ends lost 0 bases and 6 bases respectively, with 15 bases between them. The length of the CDR3 is 15 residues. In DNA form, the CDR3 reads TGTGCCAGCAGTTACTCGGCTAGAGGTGGTGGCGAGCAGTACTTC. It yields the protein CASSYSARGGGEQYF.

Comment on this clonotype: An end of the junction differs from the germline gene, which may be a read error. The chain carries TRBV6-5 and TRBJ2-5; 7 bases match TRBD1. CDR3 length equals 16 residues. Looked up from germline, CDR1 is MNHEY and CDR2 is SVGAGI. CDR3 protein: CANSHLMTGRLETQYF. Written as DNA, the CDR3 is TGTGCCAACAGTCACCTGATGACAGGGCGTCTGGAGACCCAGTACTTC.

The V call is TRBV11-1, the J call TRBJ2-2; D unresolved. Germline lookup yields CDR1 SGHAT and CDR2 FQDESV (reference sequence). The CDR3 extends over 13 amino acids. CDR3 residues: CGVRTTRTGELFF. For the CDR3, the DNA is TGTGGCGTTCGGACGACACGAACCGGGGAGCTGTTTTTT.

Comments on this clonotype: A much more abundant neighbour one base away suggests this may be a read error. The CDR3, as DNA: TGCAGCGCCGGACAAACCAGGGAGCTGTTTTTT. Translation: CSAGQTRELFF. The chain is built from TRBV29-1 and TRBJ2-2; D may be TRBD1 (5 bases). The V gene's germline CDR1 is SQVTM and CDR2 ANQGSEA. The length of the CDR3 is 11 residues. V dropped 7 bases and J dropped 9 bases, with 12 bases sitting between them.

The chain couples TRBV11-2 to TRBJ1-5, with D hard to call. With 3 bases removed from V and 3 bases from J, the gap between germline ends came to 15 bases. Germline V lookup: CDR1 SGHAT, CDR2 FQNNGV. The length of the CDR3 is 16 residues. The CDR3 DNA sequence: TGTGCCAGCAGCTTCGTGACGAGAGGTAACAATCAGCCCCAGCATTTT. Translated: CASSFVTRGNNQPQHF.

The chain couples TRBV28 to TRBJ2-5, with D tentatively TRBD2 (6 bases). V was cut by 2 bases and J by 0 bases, with 13 bases left in between. In germline, CDR1 is MDHEN, CDR2 SYDVKM. The CDR3 loop spans 16 amino acids. The CDR3 region is CASSLPSGGYQETQYF. CDR3 in DNA: TGTGCCAGCAGTTTACCCAGCGGAGGGTACCAAGAGACCCAGTACTTC.

About this clonotype itself: Being one base from a much bigger clone, this may be a read error. The V call is TRBV20-1, the J call TRBJ1-1; D is undetermined. Germline V gene data show CDR1 as DFQATT and CDR2 as SNEGSKA (reference sequence). The length of the CDR3 is 12 residues. Deletions cut 4 bases from V and 4 bases from J, with 10 bases between. The CDR3 DNA reads as TGCAGTGCTATAGCTTCCCTCACTGAAGCTTTCTTT. This encodes CSAIASLTEAFF.

The rearrangement joins TRBV7-8 to TRBJ2-7; possible D gene TRBD2, 5 bases. Germline CDR1 is SGHVS and CDR2 is FQNEAQ. The CDR3 sequence is 13 residues long. V lost 1 base and J 8 bases, leaving 12 bases between the germline ends. The CDR3 loop reads CASSLGGPYKQYF. As DNA, the CDR3 is TGTGCCAGCAGCTTAGGAGGGCCTTACAAGCAGTACTTC.

This clonotype was detected many times. The gene calls are TRBV10-3 and TRBJ1-1; a possible D gene is TRBD1 (5 bases). Germline V lookup: CDR1 ENHRY, CDR2 SYGVKD. Trimming took off 5 bases at V and 1 base at J, with 8 bases between the two ends. There are 13 residues in the CDR3. The CDR3 loop is CAISQTGNTEAFF. CDR3 nucleotide sequence: TGTGCCATCAGTCAAACAGGGAACACTGAAGCTTTCTTT.

The V gene is TRBV5-8, the J gene TRBJ2-7; D perhaps matches TRBD1 (5 bases). The CDR3 loop spans 14 amino acids. Germline V CDR1 and CDR2: SGHTS, YDEGEE. Trimming cost V 0 bases and J 3 bases, with 10 bases left between them. The CDR3 sequence is CASSLGRQGYEQYF. CDR3 DNA sequence: TGTGCCAGCAGCTTGGGGCGTCAGGGCTACGAGCAGTACTTC.

Details on this clonotype: Since a much larger clone is just one base distant, this may be a read error. The V call is TRBV6-6, the J call TRBJ1-4; D unclear. CDR3 length: 11 residues. Germline values: CDR1 MNHNY, CDR2 SVGAGI (reference sequence). This chain's CDR3 is CASTLAEKPFF. Written as DNA, the CDR3 is TGTGCCAGCACCCTAGCAGAAAAACCGTTTTTT.

This clonotype was found a few times. It may be a read error: a sequence one base away is much more abundant. CDR3 sequence reads: CAISSGSEREAQYF. The DNA for the CDR3 is TGTGCCATCAGTTCCGGGTCTGAGAGGGAGGCCCAGTACTTC. The gene calls are TRBV10-3 and TRBJ2-5; D is possibly TRBD2 (6 bases). With 5 bases removed from V and 9 bases from J, the gap between germline ends came to 19 bases. The CDR3 has 14 residues. Germline CDR1 and CDR2: ENHRY and SYGVKD.

The chain uses TRBV7-9 and TRBJ2-1, with 8 positions matching TRBD1. CDR3 length: 16 amino acids. CDR1 is SEHNR and CDR2 is FQNEAQ in the germline V gene (reference sequence). Trimming cost V 6 bases and J 7 bases; bases outside gene matches: 14. The CDR3 is CASSPTSGQGKNEQFF. For the CDR3, the DNA is TGTGCCAGCAGTCCTACCAGTGGACAGGGTAAGAATGAGCAGTTCTTC.

This clonotype was picked up a small number of times. A read error may explain this, as a much larger clone is one base away. The rearrangement links TRBV6-2 or TRBV6-3 to TRBJ2-2, with D perhaps matching TRBD1 or TRBD2 (5 bases each). Looked up from germline, CDR1 is MNHEY and CDR2 is SVGEGT. This CDR3 contains 13 residues. The CDR3 loop reads CASTTVNTGELSF. In DNA, the CDR3 is TGTGCCAGCACGACAGTGAACACCGGGGAGCTGTCTTTT.

The V call is TRBV20-1, the J call TRBJ1-1, with a possible D match to TRBD1 (5 bases). V shed 0 bases and J shed 4 bases, with 9 bases lying between them. Germline V gene lookup returns CDR1 DFQATT and CDR2 SNEGSKA (reference sequence). This CDR3 is 13 amino acids long. The CDR3 loop is CSARDPGGTEAFF. In DNA form, the CDR3 reads TGCAGTGCTAGAGATCCTGGGGGCACTGAAGCTTTCTTT.

With regard to this clonotype: This may be a read error, as it is one base from a much larger clone. The chain uses TRBV6-1 and TRBJ1-2, with D perhaps matching TRBD1 (6 bases). Trimming removed 11 bases from V and 2 bases from J, with 24 bases in between. The CDR3 is 16 amino acids. Germline V lookup: CDR1 MNHNS, CDR2 SASEGT. The CDR3 here is CAGMFVPLGQNYGYTF. For the CDR3, the DNA is TGTGCCGGTATGTTCGTCCCCCTGGGACAAAACTATGGCTACACCTTC.

As for this clonotype: The junction differs from germline at one of its ends, possibly a read error. J is TRBJ1-5 and V is TRBV6-1; D is undetermined. The germline CDR1 and CDR2 sequences are MNHNS and SASEGT. CDR3 length equals 15 residues. The CDR3 region is CASNPGLGRNEPQHF. CDR3 coding DNA: TGTGCCAGCAATCCGGGTCTTGGGCGCAATGAGCCCCAGCATTTT.